Given below is one TCR beta chain in context. Its cognate antigen is unknown. The junction and the germline gene differ at one end; a read error may be behind it. A universal primer binding site was introduced by template switching. The final cDNA contained unique molecular identifiers. MiXCR, run by TCRdb on the 5' RACE reads, gives a single entry per CDR3 protein. The profile shows nearly 200,000 distinct CDR3 sequences, roughly 15% of them singletons. This sample stems from a study of identical twins. Notes on the study in general: The analysis was cross-sectional rather than longitudinal within donors.

Germline loops: CDR1 SSHAT, CDR2 FNYEAQ (reference sequence). The CDR3 has 13 amino acids. The same sample was also studied in work on T cells expressing NK-cell markers. That report notes: The use of an anti-gamma-delta TCR antibody, which was added in several experiments, restricted sorting to T cells expressing alpha-beta TCR.

This TCR was sampled from a woman between 18 and 30 years old in good health. The chain has TRBV7-7 and TRBJ2-3, with D unclear. Sequencing was performed on CD8+ T cells sorted from blood. The CDR3 sequence is CASSLEIRDTQYF. CDR3 nucleotides: TGTGCTAGCAGCTTAGAAATCAGGGATACGCAGTATTTT.